The 19 T cell receptor beta chains below all came from one sample that was sequenced in a study of cytomegalovirus exposure and HLA in healthy donors. 60 Vbeta and 13 Jbeta primers were used in PCR. The method was immunoSEQ multiplex PCR; TCRdb's version includes in-frame clones alone and lacks a portion of them. The sample contains some 100,000 clones, 70% to 80% of which appear only once. Sequencing input: PBMCs. The receptors here all came from a man aged 50 to 59 in good health and CMV-seropositive.

V is TRBV5-1 and J is TRBJ1-3; D perhaps matches TRBD1 (6 bases). Trimming removed 3 bases from V and 2 bases from J, with 18 bases in between. Germline V gene sequence: CDR1 SGHRS, CDR2 YFSETQ. The CDR3 is 17 residues long. This CDR3 is CASSSGGQTDAGNTIYF. CDR3 bases: TGCGCCAGCAGCTCGGGGGGACAAACTGACGCTGGAAACACCATATATTTT.

This clone occurred a few times. The CDR3 loop reads CASSPGQGFSGNTIYF. CDR3 in DNA: TGTGCCAGCTCACCCGGTCAGGGCTTCTCTGGAAACACCATATATTTT. V usage is TRBV18 and J usage is TRBJ1-3, with a tentative D call TRBD1 (5 bases). V was clipped by 3 bases and J by 0 bases, with 12 bases between them. Germline V gives CDR1 KGHSH, CDR2 LQKENI. This CDR3 comprises 16 residues.

This clone occurred a few times. The rearrangement links TRBV10-3 to TRBJ1-1, with D perhaps TRBD1 (5 bases). In germline, CDR1 is ENHRY, CDR2 SYGVKD. This CDR3 contains 13 residues. V lost 11 bases and J 0 bases, leaving 13 bases between the germline ends. DNA of the CDR3: TGTGCCTCAAGACAGACCATGAACACTGAAGCTTTCTTT. Encoded protein: CASRQTMNTEAFF.

This chain links TRBV30 with TRBJ2-7; 9 nucleotides match TRBD2. The germline gives CDR1 GTSNPN, CDR2 SVGIG (reference sequence). V gave up 2 bases and J gave up 2 bases; unmatched junction bases: 7. The CDR3 length is 15 residues. CDR3 in DNA: TGTGCCTGGAGTCTCCTAGCGGGAATAGCCTACGAGCAGTACTTC. Translating gives CAWSLLAGIAYEQYF.

This clone is a singleton in its sample. This chain joins TRBV5-1 and TRBJ2-7; D possibly corresponds to TRBD1 (8 bases). The CDR3 sequence is 16 residues long. The V gene lost 3 bases and the J gene lost 7 bases, with 23 bases spanning the gap. The germline V gene encodes CDR1 SGHRS and CDR2 YFSETQ. CDR3: CASSSGQGLSLVEQYF. Written as DNA, the CDR3 is TGCGCCAGCAGCTCCGGACAGGGACTATCCCTAGTAGAGCAGTACTTC.

The chain couples TRBV7-2 to TRBJ2-5; 10 bases map to TRBD1. With 0 bases clipped from V and 5 bases from J, the junction kept 9 bases outside the gene matches. Germline CDR1 is SGHTA and CDR2 is FQGNSA. The CDR3 runs to 17 residues. CDR3 amino acids: CASSLALGTGARETQYF. The DNA for the CDR3 is TGTGCCAGCAGCTTAGCTTTGGGGACAGGGGCCAGGGAGACCCAGTACTTC.

J is TRBJ1-4 and V is TRBV2, with D perhaps TRBD1 (6 bases). This CDR3 is 13 amino acids long. V lost 6 bases, J lost 5 bases, and 10 bases lay in between. Germline loops: CDR1 SNHLY, CDR2 FYNNEI. CDR3 in amino acids: CASRDRRNEKLFF. The CDR3 nucleotides read TGTGCCAGCAGGGACAGACGGAATGAAAAACTGTTTTTT.

The chain combines TRBV10-1 with TRBJ2-7; TRBD1 aligns across 9 bases. The ends lost 7 bases at V and 3 bases at J; junction bases unmatched: 10. The CDR3 consists of 15 residues. Germline V gives CDR1 WNHNN, CDR2 SYGVQD (reference sequence). The CDR3 loop is CASKPGQGTIYEQYF. The CDR3 DNA reads as TGCGCCAGCAAGCCAGGACAGGGGACTATCTACGAGCAGTACTTC.

J is TRBJ1-5 and V is TRBV2, with D possibly matching TRBD1 (6 bases). V was clipped by 7 bases and J by 3 bases, with 13 bases between them. Germline CDR1 reads SNHLY; CDR2 reads FYNNEI. This CDR3 contains 14 residues. CDR3 DNA sequence: TGTGCCAGCACTTACGGACAGCTCAATCAGCCCCAGCATTTT. Residues: CASTYGQLNQPQHF.

The genes are TRBV27 and TRBJ1-2; TRBD1 matches at 10 bases. V lost 6 bases and J lost 7; bases outside the gene matches: 5. This CDR3 region has 13 residues. In germline, CDR1 is MNHEY, CDR2 SMNVEV (reference sequence). In DNA form, the CDR3 reads TGTGCCAGCAGCCGCGGACAGGGGGGTGGCTACACCTTC. It yields the protein CASSRGQGGGYTF.

J is TRBJ1-2 and V is TRBV7-8, with a weak D call TRBD1 (6 bases). Germline CDR1 and CDR2: SGHVS and FQNEAQ. V lost 5 bases and J lost 6, with 25 bases in between. The CDR3 covers 17 residues. As DNA, the CDR3 is TGTGCCAGCAGCCCCCTGGCGGGGGGCGCGGTCTTTCATGGCTACACCTTC. Translation gives CASSPLAGGAVFHGYTF.

This chain joins TRBV7-9 and TRBJ1-2; tentative D call: TRBD1 (5 bases). The CDR3 sequence is 15 residues long. V dropped 5 bases and J dropped 0 bases, with 13 bases sitting between them. CDR1 SEHNR and CDR2 FQNEAQ come from the germline V gene (reference sequence). This chain's CDR3 is CASSQGRGTNYGYTF. As DNA, the CDR3 is TGTGCCAGCAGCCAAGGGAGGGGCACTAACTATGGCTACACCTTC.

V usage is TRBV6-5 and J usage is TRBJ2-7, with 13 bases lining up with TRBD2. The CDR3 runs 16 residues. Germline lookup yields CDR1 MNHEY and CDR2 SVGAGI. V dropped 3 bases and J dropped 3; count of bases not matched to a gene: 5. Written as DNA, the CDR3 is TGTGCCAGCAGTTATTCGGGGACTAGCGGGAACTACGAGCAGTACTTC. Translated: CASSYSGTSGNYEQYF.

This clone has just one count. The chain employs TRBV6-6 and TRBJ2-5; 8 bases map to TRBD2. Trimming removed 0 bases from V and 5 bases from J; junction bases left unmatched: 8. The germline gives CDR1 MNHNY, CDR2 SVGAGI (reference sequence). The length of the CDR3 is 16 residues. CDR3 loop: CASSYSLAGAGETQYF. The CDR3 bases are TGTGCCAGCAGTTACTCTCTAGCGGGTGCAGGGGAGACCCAGTACTTC.

The chain recombines TRBV27 with TRBJ2-7; D is uncertain. This CDR3 is 14 amino acids long. Per germline, CDR1 MNHEY and CDR2 SMNVEV (reference sequence). V was pared by 0 bases and J by 4 bases, with 10 bases between. CDR3: CASSLSISEYEQYF. CDR3 sequence (DNA): TGTGCCAGCAGTTTATCGATTAGTGAATACGAGCAGTACTTC.

This clone was seen at least ten times. The chain joins TRBV2 to TRBJ1-6; 10 bases map to TRBD1. V dropped 6 bases and J dropped 10; count of bases not matched to a gene: 9. The CDR3 runs 15 residues. CDR1 and CDR2 from the germline V gene are SNHLY and FYNNEI. This CDR3 is CASRDYRDRGSPLHF. CDR3 nucleotide sequence: TGTGCCAGCAGGGACTACCGGGACAGGGGCTCACCCCTCCACTTT.

J is TRBJ1-1 and V is TRBV18, with 7 bases aligning to TRBD1. The length of the CDR3 is 17 residues. The trim removed 0 bases at V and 2 bases at J, leaving 9 bases unmatched. Looked up from germline, CDR1 is KGHSH and CDR2 is LQKENI. CDR3 in DNA: TGTGCCAGCTCACCACCGGGGACAGCCGGACAAAACACTGAAGCTTTCTTT. Its protein product is CASSPPGTAGQNTEAFF.

The gene calls are TRBV28 and TRBJ2-6; D is possibly TRBD2 (6 bases). CDR1 is MDHEN, CDR2 SYDVKM, per germline. V lost 5 bases, J lost 1 base, and 12 bases lay in between. The CDR3 spans 16 residues. The CDR3 DNA sequence: TGTGCCAGCAGTCCCGGGGGACCATCTGGGGCCAACGTCCTGACTTTC. It yields the protein CASSPGGPSGANVLTF.

The rearrangement links TRBV15 to TRBJ1-2; D possibly corresponds to TRBD1 (5 bases). CDR3 size: 14 residues. Germline lookup yields CDR1 LNHNV and CDR2 YYDKDF (reference sequence). V lost 0 bases and J 6 bases, leaving 11 bases between the germline ends. CDR3 sequence (DNA): TGTGCCACCAGCAGAGATTTGGAGACAGATGGCTACACCTTC. Translated: CATSRDLETDGYTF. Based on the CDR3 plus reference TRBV15 and TRBJ1-2, the full variable domain is DAMVIQNPRYQVTQFGKPVTLSCSQTLNHNVMYWYQQKSSQAPKLLFHYYDKDFNNEADTPDNFQSRRPNTSFCFLDIRSPGLGDTAMYLCATSRDLETDGYTFGSGTRLTVV.